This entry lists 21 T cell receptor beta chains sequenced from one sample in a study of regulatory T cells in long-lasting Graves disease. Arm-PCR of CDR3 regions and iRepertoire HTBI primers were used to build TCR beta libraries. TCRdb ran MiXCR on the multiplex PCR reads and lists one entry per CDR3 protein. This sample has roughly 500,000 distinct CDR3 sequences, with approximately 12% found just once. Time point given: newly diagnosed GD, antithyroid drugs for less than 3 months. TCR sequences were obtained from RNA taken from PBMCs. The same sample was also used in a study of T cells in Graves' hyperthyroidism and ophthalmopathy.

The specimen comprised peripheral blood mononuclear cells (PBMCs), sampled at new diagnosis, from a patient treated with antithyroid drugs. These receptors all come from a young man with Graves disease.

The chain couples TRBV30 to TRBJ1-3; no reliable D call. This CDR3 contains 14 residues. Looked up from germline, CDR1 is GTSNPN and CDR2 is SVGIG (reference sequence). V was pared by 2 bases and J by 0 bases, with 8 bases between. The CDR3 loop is CAWSLRVSGNTIYF. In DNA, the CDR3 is TGTGCCTGGAGTTTAAGGGTCTCTGGAAACACCATATATTTT.

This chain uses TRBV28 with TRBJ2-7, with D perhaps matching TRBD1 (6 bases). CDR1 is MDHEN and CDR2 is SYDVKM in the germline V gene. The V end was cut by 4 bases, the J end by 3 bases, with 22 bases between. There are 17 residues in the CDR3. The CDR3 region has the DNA TGTGCCAGCAGTTCCGATTACAGGGAGACATACTTCTACGAGCAGTACTTC. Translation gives CASSSDYRETYFYEQYF.

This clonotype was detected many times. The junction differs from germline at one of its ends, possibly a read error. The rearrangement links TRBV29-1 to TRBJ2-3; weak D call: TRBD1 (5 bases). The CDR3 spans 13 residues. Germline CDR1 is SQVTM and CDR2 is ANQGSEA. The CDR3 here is CSVVRQFTYTQYF. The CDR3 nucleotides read TGCAGCGTTGTAAGACAGTTCACATATACGCAGTATTTT.

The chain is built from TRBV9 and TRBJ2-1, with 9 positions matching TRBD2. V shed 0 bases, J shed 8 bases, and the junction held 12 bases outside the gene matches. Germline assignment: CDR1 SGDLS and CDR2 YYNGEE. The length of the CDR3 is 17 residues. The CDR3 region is CASSVVLASGKYDEQFF. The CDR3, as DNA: TGTGCCAGCAGCGTAGTTTTGGCTAGCGGGAAGTACGATGAGCAGTTCTTC.

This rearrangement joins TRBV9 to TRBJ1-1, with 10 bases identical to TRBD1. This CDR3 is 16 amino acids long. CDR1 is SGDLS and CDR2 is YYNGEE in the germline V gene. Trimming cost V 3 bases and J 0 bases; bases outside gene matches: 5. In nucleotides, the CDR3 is TGTGCCAGCAGCGGACCGGGACAGGGGATGAACACTGAAGCTTTCTTT. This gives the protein CASSGPGQGMNTEAFF.

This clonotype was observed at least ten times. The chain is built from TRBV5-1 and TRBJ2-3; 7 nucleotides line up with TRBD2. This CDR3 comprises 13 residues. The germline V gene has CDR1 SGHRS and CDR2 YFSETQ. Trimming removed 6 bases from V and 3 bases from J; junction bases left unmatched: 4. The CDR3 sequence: CASIPGGTDTQYF. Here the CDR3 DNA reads TGCGCCAGCATCCCGGGGGGAACAGATACGCAGTATTTT.

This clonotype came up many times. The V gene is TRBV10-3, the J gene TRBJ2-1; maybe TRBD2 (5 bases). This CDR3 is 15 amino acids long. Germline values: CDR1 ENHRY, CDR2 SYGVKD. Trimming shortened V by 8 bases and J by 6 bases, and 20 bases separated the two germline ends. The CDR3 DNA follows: TGTGCCATCCACTCCTCCGGGGTAGACGGCAATGAGCAGTTCTTC. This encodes CAIHSSGVDGNEQFF.

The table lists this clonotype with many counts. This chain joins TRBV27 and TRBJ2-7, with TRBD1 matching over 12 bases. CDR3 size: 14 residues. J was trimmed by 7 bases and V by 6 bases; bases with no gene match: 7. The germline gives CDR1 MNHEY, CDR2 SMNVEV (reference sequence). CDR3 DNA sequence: TGTGCCAGCAGACCGGGACAGGGGGCGGGTGAGCAGTACTTC. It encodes CASRPGQGAGEQYF.

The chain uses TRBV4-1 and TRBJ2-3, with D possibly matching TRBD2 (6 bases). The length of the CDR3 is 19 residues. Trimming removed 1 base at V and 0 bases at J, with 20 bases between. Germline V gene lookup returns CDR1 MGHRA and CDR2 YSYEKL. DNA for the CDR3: TGCGCCAGCAGCCAAGTTGGAATCGATCTAGCGCGCAGCACAGATACGCAGTATTTT. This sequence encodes CASSQVGIDLARSTDTQYF.

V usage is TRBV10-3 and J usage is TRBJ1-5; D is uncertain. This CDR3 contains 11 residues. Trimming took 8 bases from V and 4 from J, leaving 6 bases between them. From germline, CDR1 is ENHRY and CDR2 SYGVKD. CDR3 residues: CAIGGNQPQHF. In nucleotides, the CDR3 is TGTGCCATCGGTGGGAATCAGCCCCAGCATTTT.

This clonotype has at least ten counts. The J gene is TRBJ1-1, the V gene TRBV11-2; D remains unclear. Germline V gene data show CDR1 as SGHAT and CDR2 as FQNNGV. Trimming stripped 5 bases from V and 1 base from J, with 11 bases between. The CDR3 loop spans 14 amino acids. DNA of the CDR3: TGTGCCAGCAGCCGACGCACAGAGAACACTGAAGCTTTCTTT. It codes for CASSRRTENTEAFF.

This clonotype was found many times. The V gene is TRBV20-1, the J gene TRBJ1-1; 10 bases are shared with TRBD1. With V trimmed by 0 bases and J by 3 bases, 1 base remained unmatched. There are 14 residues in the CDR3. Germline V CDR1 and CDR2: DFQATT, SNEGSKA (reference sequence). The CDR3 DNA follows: TGCAGTGCTAGAGATGGGACAGGGGACACTGAAGCTTTCTTT. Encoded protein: CSARDGTGDTEAFF.

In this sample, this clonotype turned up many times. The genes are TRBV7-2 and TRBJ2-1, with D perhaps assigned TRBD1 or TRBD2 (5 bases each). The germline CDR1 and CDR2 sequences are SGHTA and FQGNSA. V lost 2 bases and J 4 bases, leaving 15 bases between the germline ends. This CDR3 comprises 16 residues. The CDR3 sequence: CASSLFPRGAYNEQFF. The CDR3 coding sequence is TGTGCCAGCAGCTTATTTCCGAGGGGCGCTTACAATGAGCAGTTCTTC.

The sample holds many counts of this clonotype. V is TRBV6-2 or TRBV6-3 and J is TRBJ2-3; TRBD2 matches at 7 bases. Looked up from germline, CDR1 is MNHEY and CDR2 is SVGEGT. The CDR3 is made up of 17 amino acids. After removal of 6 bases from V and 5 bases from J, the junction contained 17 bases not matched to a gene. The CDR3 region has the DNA TGTGCCAGCAGCCTTGCTCTTCAGCGGGATTTCGGAGATACGCAGTATTTT. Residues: CASSLALQRDFGDTQYF.

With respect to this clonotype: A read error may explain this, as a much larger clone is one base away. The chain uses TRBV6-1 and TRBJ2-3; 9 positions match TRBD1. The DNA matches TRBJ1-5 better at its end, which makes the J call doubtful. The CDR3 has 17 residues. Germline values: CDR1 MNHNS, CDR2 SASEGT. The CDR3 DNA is TGTGCCAGCAGCGAACGACGGGGGACAGGGCAAACAGATACGCAGCATTTT. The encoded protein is CASSERRGTGQTDTQHF.

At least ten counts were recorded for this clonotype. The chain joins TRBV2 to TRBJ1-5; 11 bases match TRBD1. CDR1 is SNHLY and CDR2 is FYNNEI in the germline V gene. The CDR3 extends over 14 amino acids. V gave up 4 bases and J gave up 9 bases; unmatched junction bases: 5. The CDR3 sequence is CASSVGQGGWPQHF. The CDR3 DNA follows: TGTGCCAGCAGTGTGGGACAGGGGGGCTGGCCCCAGCATTTT.

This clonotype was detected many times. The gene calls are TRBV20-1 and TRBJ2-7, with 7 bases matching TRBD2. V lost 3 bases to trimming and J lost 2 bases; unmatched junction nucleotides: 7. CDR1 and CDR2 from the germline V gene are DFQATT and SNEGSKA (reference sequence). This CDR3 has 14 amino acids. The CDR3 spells CSASSAGPTYEQYF. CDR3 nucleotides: TGCAGTGCTAGTTCAGCGGGGCCTACCTACGAGCAGTACTTC.

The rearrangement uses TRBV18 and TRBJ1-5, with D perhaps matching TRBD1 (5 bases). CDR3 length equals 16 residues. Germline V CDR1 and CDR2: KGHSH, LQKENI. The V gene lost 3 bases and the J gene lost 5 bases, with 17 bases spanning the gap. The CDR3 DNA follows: TGTGCCAGCTCACCCGGGACCCCTGACGTCGATCAGCCCCAGCATTTT. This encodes CASSPGTPDVDQPQHF.

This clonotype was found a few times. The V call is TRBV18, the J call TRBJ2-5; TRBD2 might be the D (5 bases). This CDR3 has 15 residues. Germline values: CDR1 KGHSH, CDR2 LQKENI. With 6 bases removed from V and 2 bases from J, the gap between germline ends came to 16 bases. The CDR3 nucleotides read TGTGCCAGCTCCCCCGACCAGCGGATACAAGAGACCCAGTACTTC. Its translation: CASSPDQRIQETQYF. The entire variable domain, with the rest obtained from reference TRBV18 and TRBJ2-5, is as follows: NAGVMQNPRHLVRRRGQEARLRCSPMKGHSHVYWYRQLPEEGLKFMVYLQKENIIDESGMPKERFSAEFPKEGPSILRIQQVVRGDSAAYFCASSPDQRIQETQYFGPGTRLLVL.

The CDR3 sequence: CASSIAGGLTNEKLFF. The DNA of the CDR3 is TGCGCCAGCAGCATCGCAGGGGGACTCACTAATGAAAAACTGTTTTTT. The chain has TRBV5-1 and TRBJ1-4, with 7 bases that match TRBD1. The CDR3 covers 16 residues. Trimming took 4 bases from V and 2 from J; bases not matched to a gene: 8. Looked up from germline, CDR1 is SGHRS and CDR2 is YFSETQ. Combining the CDR3 with reference TRBV5-1 and TRBJ1-4 gives the whole variable domain KAGVTQTPRYLIKTRGQQVTLSCSPISGHRSVSWYQQTPGQGLQFLFEYFSETQRNKGNFPGRFSGRQFSNSRSEMNVSTLELGDSALYLCASSIAGGLTNEKLFFGSGTQLSVL.

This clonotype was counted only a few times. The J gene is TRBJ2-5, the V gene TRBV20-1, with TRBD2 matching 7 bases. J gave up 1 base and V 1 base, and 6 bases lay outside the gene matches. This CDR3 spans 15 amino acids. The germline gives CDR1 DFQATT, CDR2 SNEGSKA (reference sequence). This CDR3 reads CSARVPPSGQETQYF. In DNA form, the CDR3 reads TGCAGTGCTAGAGTCCCGCCTAGCGGCCAAGAGACCCAGTACTTC.